This TCR beta chain appears in the sequencing data of a study of CD8+ T cells in alopecia areata. Study as a whole: Administration of oral tofacitinib to treated patients was at 5 to 10 mg twice daily.

Following RNA extraction, reverse transcription yielded cDNA that acted as the sequencing template. Sequenced by immunoSEQ multiplex PCR; TCRdb stores in-frame clones only, minus some. The sample consists of some 170,000 clones, almost 65% of them appearing once. This sample comprised CD4+ T cells sorted from blood, obtained at week 0. The TCR originated in a human donor with alopecia areata.

The DNA for the CDR3 is TGTGCCAGCAGTGAAGGGGCAGGTTGGGGCTACACCTTC. Residues: CASSEGAGWGYTF. The V call is TRBV25-1, the J call TRBJ1-2, with D maybe TRBD1 (5 bases). The CDR3 length is 13 residues. The germline CDR1 and CDR2 sequences are MGHDK and SYGVNS. Trimming pared 2 bases from V and 8 bases from J, leaving 12 bases between.